This T cell receptor beta chain was recorded in a study of blood T cell repertoires in COVID-19. Germline V gives CDR1 SGHTS, CDR2 YDEGEE. This CDR3 has 14 residues. V was pared by 2 bases and J by 1 base, with 9 bases between. Some clones are missing from TCRdb's copy, which holds only in-frame ones; the method was immunoSEQ multiplex PCR. The sample lists 190,000 or so clones; 87% were seen once. The chain uses TRBV5-8 and TRBJ1-1, with D perhaps matching TRBD1 (6 bases). This receptor was taken from a young woman who had recovered from COVID-19. The sample comprised PBMCs or T cells enriched from blood (not recorded which). CDR3 sequence: CASSFLQGNTEAFF. In DNA form, the CDR3 reads TGTGCCAGCAGCTTTCTACAGGGGAACACTGAAGCTTTCTTT.